The entry below gives a single TCR beta chain sequence along with its context. Its specific antigen is unknown. The sample holds no much larger clone one base away, and base qualities are not on file. These data are taken from a study of blood T cell repertoires in COVID-19 (TCRdb year 2020). For the wider study: Samples from collaborators originated in the United States, Italy and Spain and spanned both the acute and convalescent phases of COVID-19. The dataset comprised deeply sampled blood TCRbeta repertoires from subjects exposed to, actively infected with, or recovered from COVID-19. Samples were obtained from the ongoing ImmuneRACE study (first 160 participants) and from 950 to 1,500 subjects provided by 6 global collaborators. Where HLA class I and class II types were available, the types were taken from metadata supplied by the sample provider, not from assay-based typing. The repertoires were released in a freely available public database meant as a resource for research on the immune response to SARS-CoV-2. The material from the prospective study consisted of cDNA or gDNA derived from T cells, B-cell-depleted T cells, or PBMCs. The sample metadata nearly always contained a de-identified subject ID, COVID-19 status, age in years and sex.

TCRbeta CDR3 regions were amplified from genomic DNA by means of the immunoSEQ Assay, a bias-controlled multiplex PCR. Turning to the authors' computational methods: Nucleated cell counts per sample were estimated from amplification of reference gene primers within the assay. Sequence reads were collapsed and filtered to measure the absolute abundance of every unique TCRbeta CDR3 rearrangement. For each sample, productive Simpson clonality was calculated as the square root of Simpson's diversity index over productive rearrangements. What TCRdb holds here is the immuneACCESS table cut down to in-frame rearrangements. Part of the clones is not present; checked against another copy, under half of the missing clones reflect an unresolved V gene, and the others are unexplained. Clone size and V and J calls were adopted from that table, with D and trimming inferred from the DNA. Recorded for this sample are under 200,000 clones; 75% to 85% of them occurred a single time. The top ten clonotypes cover around 3.2% of the sample.

General conclusions and limits of the study: The amount of clinical and demographic metadata varied by source and participant and was provided uncurated.

In the prospective study, participants were roughly 18 to 89 years old, resided in fewer than 25 geographic areas of the United States, and were enrolled through a virtual design. In the prospective study, cohorts were assigned on the basis of participant-reported clinical history obtained from a screening survey and a study questionnaire. Recovered participants in ImmuneRACE Cohort 3 were defined by two consecutive negative NP/OP PCR tests, clearance by a healthcare professional, or resolution of symptoms. In the prospective study, whole blood, serum and a nasopharyngeal or oropharyngeal swab were collected from each participant by mobile phlebotomists. Participants in the prospective study had the option to provide additional blood draws and questionnaires over a roughly 2-month period. Blood samples from the prospective study were shipped frozen or at room temperature prior to DNA extraction.

The TCR comes from an older woman who had recovered from COVID-19. Sequences were obtained from PBMCs or T cells enriched from blood (not recorded which).

The CDR3 sequence is CASSFGSEYNSPLHF. The DNA is TGTGCCAGCAGCTTTGGCAGCGAATATAATTCACCCCTCCACTTT. The V and J genes are TRBV5-6 and TRBJ1-6; there is no confident call for the D gene. There are 15 amino acids in the CDR3, from cysteine to phenylalanine inclusive. Only CDR3 DNA remains: 45 bases, in frame from the first base. V lost 2 bases and J lost 4 bases; the stretch between them is 10 bases long. CDR1 SGHDT and CDR2 YYEEEE are derived from the germline V gene. The variable domain in full, with residues beyond the CDR3 obtained from the reference TRBV5-6 and TRBJ1-6 genes, is DAGVTQSPTHLIKTRGQQVTLRCSPKSGHDTVSWYQQALGQGPQFIFQYYEEEERQRGNFPDRFSGHQFPNYSSELNVNALLLGDSALYLCASSFGSEYNSPLHFGNGTRLTVT.